This is a list of T cell receptor beta chains from one sample in a study of T cell changes during pregnancy in multiple sclerosis. Generated by immunoSEQ multiplex PCR, the TCRdb table keeps only in-frame clones and is missing some. The sample yields approximately 50,000 clones, around 90% seen once. Sequences were derived from peripheral blood, sampled in the second trimester of pregnancy. The receptors stem from a female donor with multiple sclerosis, enrolled in a pregnancy study. CDR3s include the opening cysteine and the closing phenylalanine or tryptophan. Each record gives: J gene, V gene, clone size, D gene, CDR3 DNA, CDR3 protein. D genes are given only for firm matches. Clone size is not always given. Where it is, it says once, few, many or a class for expanded clones.

j_call: TRBJ2-2
v_call: TRBV5-6
clone_size: -
d_call: -
cdr3_nt: TGTGCCAGCAGCATCCCTGCCGGGGAGCTGTTTTTT
cdr3_aa: CASSIPAGELFF

j_call: TRBJ1-2
v_call: TRBV6-5
clone_size: -
d_call: TRBD1
cdr3_nt: TGTGCCAGCAGTGACCCAGGGGGGTACTACACCTTC
cdr3_aa: CASSDPGGYYTF

j_call: TRBJ2-7
v_call: TRBV27
clone_size: -
d_call: -
cdr3_nt: TGTGCCAGCAGTTTATCGTTCGGGGGGCCGACCTACGAGCAGTACTTC
cdr3_aa: CASSLSFGGPTYEQYF

j_call: TRBJ1-2
v_call: TRBV9
clone_size: -
d_call: -
cdr3_nt: TGTGCCAGCAGCGTAGTCCCCGGGTCGCATGGCTACACCTTC
cdr3_aa: CASSVVPGSHGYTF

j_call: TRBJ2-3
v_call: TRBV29-1
clone_size: -
d_call: TRBD2
cdr3_nt: TGCAGCGTTGATCGGCTAGCGGGGGGCACAGATACGCAGTATTTT
cdr3_aa: CSVDRLAGGTDTQYF

j_call: TRBJ2-7
v_call: TRBV11-2
clone_size: -
d_call: -
cdr3_nt: TGTGCCAGCAGCTTAGATACGGGTTCCTACGAGCAGTACTTC
cdr3_aa: CASSLDTGSYEQYF

j_call: TRBJ2-7
v_call: TRBV28
clone_size: -
d_call: TRBD1
cdr3_nt: TGTGCCAGCAGTTCTCCCCGACAGGGGGCTGGGATGTACTTC
cdr3_aa: CASSSPRQGAGMYF

j_call: TRBJ2-3
v_call: TRBV6-6
clone_size: once
d_call: TRBD2
cdr3_nt: TGTGCCACCGGGAGTGAGCGGGGGTACACAGATACGCAGTATTTT
cdr3_aa: CATGSERGYTDTQYF

j_call: TRBJ1-4
v_call: TRBV19
clone_size: medium-sized
d_call: -
cdr3_nt: TGTGCCAGTAGTATAGAGGGAGGGCAGGACACCACAACTAATGAAAAACTGTTTTTT
cdr3_aa: CASSIEGGQDTTTNEKLFF

j_call: TRBJ2-3
v_call: TRBV7-2
clone_size: -
d_call: TRBD1
cdr3_nt: TGTGCCAGCAAGACAGGGGCCCCTACTAGCACAGATACGCAGTATTTT
cdr3_aa: CASKTGAPTSTDTQYF

j_call: TRBJ1-6
v_call: TRBV7-6
clone_size: -
d_call: -
cdr3_nt: TGTGCCAGCAGCTTAGGGACAGCGAGCTCCTATAATTCACCCCTCCACTTT
cdr3_aa: CASSLGTASSYNSPLHF

j_call: TRBJ2-1
v_call: TRBV4-2
clone_size: -
d_call: TRBD2
cdr3_nt: TGTGCCAGCAGCCAAGAGGATGCGGGGGGAAGCTACAATGAGCAGTTCTTC
cdr3_aa: CASSQEDAGGSYNEQFF

j_call: TRBJ1-5
v_call: TRBV5-1
clone_size: -
d_call: TRBD1
cdr3_nt: TGCGCCAGCAGCTACTGGGACAGCACTGAAAATAGCAATCAGCCCCAGCATTTT
cdr3_aa: CASSYWDSTENSNQPQHF

j_call: TRBJ2-1
v_call: TRBV4-2
clone_size: -
d_call: -
cdr3_nt: TGTGCCAGCAGCCAAGAGGCGGGACTCATTTACAATGAGCAGTTCTTC
cdr3_aa: CASSQEAGLIYNEQFF

j_call: TRBJ1-3
v_call: TRBV7-3
clone_size: -
d_call: TRBD1
cdr3_nt: TGTGCCAGCAGCCAGGGGGCTAGGGACAGTGGAAACACCATATATTTT
cdr3_aa: CASSQGARDSGNTIYF

j_call: TRBJ1-6
v_call: TRBV19
clone_size: -
d_call: -
cdr3_nt: TGTGCCAGTAGGTACAGCGGGAATTCACCCCTCCACTTT
cdr3_aa: CASRYSGNSPLHF

j_call: TRBJ1-2
v_call: TRBV30
clone_size: -
d_call: -
cdr3_nt: TGTGCCTGGACCCCCGGGGTTTCTGGCTACACCTTC
cdr3_aa: CAWTPGVSGYTF

j_call: TRBJ2-7
v_call: TRBV11-3
clone_size: once
d_call: TRBD1
cdr3_nt: TGTGCCAGCAGCCTGGGACAGGGGTGGTACGAGCAGTACTTC
cdr3_aa: CASSLGQGWYEQYF

j_call: TRBJ1-1
v_call: TRBV14
clone_size: -
d_call: -
cdr3_nt: TGTGCCAGCAGCCCGACGGCAGGGTTGTTATGGAACACTGAAGCTTTCTTT
cdr3_aa: CASSPTAGLLWNTEAFF

j_call: TRBJ1-6
v_call: TRBV21-1
clone_size: -
d_call: -
cdr3_nt: TGTGCCAGCAGCACACACCGGGACAGGGTTTCACCCCTCCACTTT
cdr3_aa: CASSTHRDRVSPLHF

j_call: TRBJ2-7
v_call: TRBV6-1
clone_size: -
d_call: TRBD2
cdr3_nt: TGTGCCAGCAGTGAAGCTAGCGGGGGGGCCTACGAGCAGTACTTC
cdr3_aa: CASSEASGGAYEQYF

j_call: TRBJ2-5
v_call: TRBV6-5
clone_size: -
d_call: TRBD2
cdr3_nt: TGTGCCAGCAGCTACGGACTAGCGGGGAACCAAGAGACCCAGTACTTC
cdr3_aa: CASSYGLAGNQETQYF

j_call: TRBJ1-2
v_call: TRBV19
clone_size: -
d_call: -
cdr3_nt: TGTGCCAGTAGTATGCAGCGTAACTATGGCTACACCTTC
cdr3_aa: CASSMQRNYGYTF

j_call: TRBJ1-2
v_call: TRBV9
clone_size: -
d_call: TRBD1
cdr3_nt: TGTGCCAGCAGCCCCCGAACAGGGGGCTATGGCTACACCTTC
cdr3_aa: CASSPRTGGYGYTF

j_call: TRBJ2-3
v_call: TRBV19
clone_size: once
d_call: -
cdr3_nt: TGTGCCAGTAGCCGGAGCGCGACCTTCCCTAGCACAGATACGCAGTATTTT
cdr3_aa: CASSRSATFPSTDTQYF

j_call: TRBJ2-3
v_call: TRBV10-1
clone_size: -
d_call: TRBD2
cdr3_nt: TGCGCCAGCAGTGAGTGGGGGACTAGCAGAGGAGATACGCAGTATTTT
cdr3_aa: CASSEWGTSRGDTQYF

j_call: TRBJ1-2
v_call: TRBV2
clone_size: -
d_call: -
cdr3_nt: TGTGCCAGCCGTAAGGACAGCTCCAACTATGGCTACACCTTC
cdr3_aa: CASRKDSSNYGYTF

j_call: TRBJ2-1
v_call: TRBV4-1
clone_size: -
d_call: TRBD1
cdr3_nt: TGCGCCAGCAGCCAAGGATTAGACAGGGGATATGAGCAGTTCTTC
cdr3_aa: CASSQGLDRGYEQFF

j_call: TRBJ2-1
v_call: TRBV28
clone_size: -
d_call: -
cdr3_nt: TGTGCCAGCAGTGGAGGTTATAGCTCCTACAATGAGCAGTTCTTC
cdr3_aa: CASSGGYSSYNEQFF

j_call: TRBJ2-1
v_call: TRBV5-1
clone_size: few
d_call: TRBD2
cdr3_nt: TGCGCCAGCAGCTTGGTGTTAGCGGGGGCCTACAATGAGCAGTTCTTC
cdr3_aa: CASSLVLAGAYNEQFF

j_call: TRBJ2-3
v_call: TRBV9
clone_size: -
d_call: TRBD2
cdr3_nt: TGTGCCAGCAGCCGGCGGACTAGCGGGGGGGTAGCAGATACGCAGTATTTT
cdr3_aa: CASSRRTSGGVADTQYF

j_call: TRBJ1-2
v_call: TRBV7-2
clone_size: -
d_call: -
cdr3_nt: TGTGCCAGCAACCTACAGGGCAACTATGGCTACACCTTC
cdr3_aa: CASNLQGNYGYTF

j_call: TRBJ2-7
v_call: TRBV7-2
clone_size: -
d_call: TRBD2
cdr3_nt: TGTGCCAGCAGCAGGCAAGCGGGGGGTTCCCTTTACTACGAGCAGTACTTC
cdr3_aa: CASSRQAGGSLYYEQYF

j_call: TRBJ2-1
v_call: TRBV7-9
clone_size: -
d_call: TRBD2
cdr3_nt: TGTGCCAGCAGCTCAGGGCGGGGGGCCCTAGACTACAATGAGCAGTTCTTC
cdr3_aa: CASSSGRGALDYNEQFF

j_call: TRBJ2-1
v_call: TRBV15
clone_size: -
d_call: TRBD1
cdr3_nt: TGTGCCAGCGGAACGCGCAGGGGGTCCGAGCAGTTCTTC
cdr3_aa: CASGTRRGSEQFF

j_call: TRBJ1-1
v_call: TRBV11-2
clone_size: once
d_call: TRBD1
cdr3_nt: TGTGCCAGCAGCTTAGGCGGGACAGGGAGGGGGTTGGCTTTCTTT
cdr3_aa: CASSLGGTGRGLAFF

j_call: TRBJ1-3
v_call: TRBV4-3
clone_size: -
d_call: -
cdr3_nt: TGCGCCAGCAGCCAAGAATCGGCCCGGGTTGATGGAAACACCATATATTTT
cdr3_aa: CASSQESARVDGNTIYF

j_call: TRBJ1-6
v_call: TRBV7-3
clone_size: -
d_call: -
cdr3_nt: TGTGCCAGCAGCTTAGCAGGGACAACAGGGAATTCACCCCTCCACTTT
cdr3_aa: CASSLAGTTGNSPLHF

j_call: TRBJ1-1
v_call: TRBV5-1
clone_size: -
d_call: -
cdr3_nt: TGCGCCAGCAGCCTTATTTCGTTCGTGAACACTGAAGCTTTCTTT
cdr3_aa: CASSLISFVNTEAFF

j_call: TRBJ1-1
v_call: TRBV5-1
clone_size: -
d_call: TRBD1
cdr3_nt: TGCGCCAGCAGCCTGGAGACAGGGGGCAGAAAGTACACTGAAGCTTTCTTT
cdr3_aa: CASSLETGGRKYTEAFF

j_call: TRBJ2-7
v_call: TRBV5-1
clone_size: -
d_call: TRBD2
cdr3_nt: TGCGCCAGCAGCTTCGGCGGGGGGGTTTCCTACGAGCAGTACTTC
cdr3_aa: CASSFGGGVSYEQYF

j_call: TRBJ1-1
v_call: TRBV2
clone_size: -
d_call: TRBD1
cdr3_nt: TGTGCCAGCAGCCAAGGGGTGCCAGGGGGCTACCCTTTCTTT
cdr3_aa: CASSQGVPGGYPFF

j_call: TRBJ2-5
v_call: TRBV7-9
clone_size: -
d_call: TRBD2
cdr3_nt: TGTGCCAGCCAACTAGCGGTGGTCCAGACCCAGTACTTC
cdr3_aa: CASQLAVVQTQYF

j_call: TRBJ1-5
v_call: TRBV10-1
clone_size: few
d_call: TRBD1
cdr3_nt: TGCGCCAGCAGTGAGGACAGGGGCAATCAGCCCCAGCATTTT
cdr3_aa: CASSEDRGNQPQHF

j_call: TRBJ2-1
v_call: TRBV20-1
clone_size: -
d_call: -
cdr3_nt: TGCAGTGCTGAGGACTTCAATGAGCAGTTCTTC
cdr3_aa: CSAEDFNEQFF

j_call: TRBJ2-5
v_call: TRBV7-2
clone_size: -
d_call: TRBD1
cdr3_nt: TGTGCCAGCAGCAATCGACAGGGTTTAGAGACCCAGTACTTC
cdr3_aa: CASSNRQGLETQYF

j_call: TRBJ1-5
v_call: TRBV18
clone_size: -
d_call: -
cdr3_nt: TGTGCCAGCTCACCACCGGGAGGCAATCAGCCCCAGCATTTT
cdr3_aa: CASSPPGGNQPQHF

j_call: TRBJ2-1
v_call: TRBV7-9
clone_size: -
d_call: TRBD1
cdr3_nt: TGTGCCAGCAGCCCGCGTTCGGGGACAGGGTCATATGAGCAGTTCTTC
cdr3_aa: CASSPRSGTGSYEQFF

j_call: TRBJ2-7
v_call: TRBV28
clone_size: -
d_call: -
cdr3_nt: TGTGCCAGCAGCCGACTAGGATACAGGCAGTACTTC
cdr3_aa: CASSRLGYRQYF

j_call: TRBJ1-1
v_call: TRBV11-2
clone_size: few
d_call: -
cdr3_nt: TGTGCCAGCAGCTTAGGACTCATGAACACTGAAGCTTTCTTT
cdr3_aa: CASSLGLMNTEAFF

j_call: TRBJ1-4
v_call: TRBV7-6
clone_size: once
d_call: -
cdr3_nt: TGTGCCAGCAGCCCTACACAGGGACGGAGTGAAAAACTGTTTTTT
cdr3_aa: CASSPTQGRSEKLFF

j_call: TRBJ1-2
v_call: TRBV9
clone_size: -
d_call: TRBD1
cdr3_nt: TGTGCCAGCAGCCCTTTCGGAGGGACAGGGGAGGGCTACACCTTC
cdr3_aa: CASSPFGGTGEGYTF

j_call: TRBJ2-7
v_call: TRBV6-1
clone_size: -
d_call: TRBD2
cdr3_nt: TGTGCCAGCAGTGAAGGGGGGGGGAACTACGAGCAGTACTTC
cdr3_aa: CASSEGGGNYEQYF

j_call: TRBJ2-7
v_call: TRBV6-1
clone_size: -
d_call: TRBD1
cdr3_nt: TGTGCCAGCAGGCCGGAGGGACAGGGCCGTCACGAGCAGTACTTC
cdr3_aa: CASRPEGQGRHEQYF